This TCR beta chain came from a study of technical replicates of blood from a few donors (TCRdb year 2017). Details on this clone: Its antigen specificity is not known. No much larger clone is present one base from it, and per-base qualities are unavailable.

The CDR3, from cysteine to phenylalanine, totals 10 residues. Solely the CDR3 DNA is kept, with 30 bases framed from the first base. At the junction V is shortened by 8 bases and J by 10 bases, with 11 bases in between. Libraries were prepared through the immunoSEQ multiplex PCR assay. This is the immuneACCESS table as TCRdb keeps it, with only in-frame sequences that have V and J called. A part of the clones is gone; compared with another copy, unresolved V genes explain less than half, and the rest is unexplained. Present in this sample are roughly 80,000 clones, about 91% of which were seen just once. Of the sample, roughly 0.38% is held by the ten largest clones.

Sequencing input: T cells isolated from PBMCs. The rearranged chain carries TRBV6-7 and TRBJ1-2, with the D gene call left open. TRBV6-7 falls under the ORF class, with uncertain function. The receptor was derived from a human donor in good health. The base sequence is TGTGCCAGCTCTAGACGAGACTACACCTTC. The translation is CASSRRDYTF.